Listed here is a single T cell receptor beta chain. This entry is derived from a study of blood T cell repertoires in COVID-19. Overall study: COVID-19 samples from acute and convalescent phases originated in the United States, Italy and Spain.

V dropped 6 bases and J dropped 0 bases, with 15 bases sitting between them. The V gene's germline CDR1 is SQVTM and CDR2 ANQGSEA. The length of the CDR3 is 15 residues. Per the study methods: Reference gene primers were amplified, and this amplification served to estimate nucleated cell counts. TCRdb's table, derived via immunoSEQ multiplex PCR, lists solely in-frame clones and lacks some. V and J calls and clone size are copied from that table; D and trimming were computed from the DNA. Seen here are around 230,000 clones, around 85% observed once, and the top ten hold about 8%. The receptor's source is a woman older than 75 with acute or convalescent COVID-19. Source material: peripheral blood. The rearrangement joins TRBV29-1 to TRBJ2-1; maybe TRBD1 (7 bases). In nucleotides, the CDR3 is TGCAGCGTGGGGCGGGGACAGAACTCCTACAATGAGCAGTTCTTC. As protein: CSVGRGQNSYNEQFF.